The TCR beta chain described here comes from a study of T cells in Graves' hyperthyroidism and ophthalmopathy. CDR3 size: 16 residues. Trimming took 0 bases from V and 3 from J, leaving 15 bases between them. Per germline, CDR1 LGHNA and CDR2 YSLEER. RNA transcripts yielded amplified TCR beta CDR3 regions. First-round RT-PCR targeting the TCR CDR3 was performed with the HTBI primer set. TCRdb reprocessed the multiplex PCR reads with MiXCR, giving one entry per CDR3 protein. The profile covers about 530,000 distinct CDR3 sequences, with roughly 17% appearing a single time and 15% to 20% taken by the ten largest. This clonotype was counted ten times or more. Antigen: not known. Notes on the study in general: The model's output predicted ophthalmopathy at a median of roughly 6.9 months prior to onset. Most clonotypes expanded in the thyroid (above 0.001) were also present in blood.

Clinicians diagnosed patients from clinical symptoms, serum thyroxine and TRAb, thyroid ultrasound and orbital computed tomography. This sequence joins TRBV4-3 and TRBJ2-7; no definite D call. The clonotype originates from a woman aged 18 to 35 with Graves' ophthalmopathy. The material sequenced was blood. Here the CDR3 reads CASSQDSGGRHYEQYF. The CDR3 nucleotides are TGCGCCAGCAGCCAAGACTCCGGCGGTAGACACTACGAGCAGTACTTC.